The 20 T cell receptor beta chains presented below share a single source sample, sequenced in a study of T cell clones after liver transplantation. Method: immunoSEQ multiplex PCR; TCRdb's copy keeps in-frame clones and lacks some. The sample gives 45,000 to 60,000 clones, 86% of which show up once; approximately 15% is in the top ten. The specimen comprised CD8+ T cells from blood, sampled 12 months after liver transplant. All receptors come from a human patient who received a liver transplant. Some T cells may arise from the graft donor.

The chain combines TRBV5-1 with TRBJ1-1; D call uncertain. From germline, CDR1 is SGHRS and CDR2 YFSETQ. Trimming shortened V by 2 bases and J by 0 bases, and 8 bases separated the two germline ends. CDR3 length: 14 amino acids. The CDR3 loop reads CASSFLGMNTEAFF. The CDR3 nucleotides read TGCGCCAGCAGCTTTCTAGGGATGAACACTGAAGCTTTCTTT.

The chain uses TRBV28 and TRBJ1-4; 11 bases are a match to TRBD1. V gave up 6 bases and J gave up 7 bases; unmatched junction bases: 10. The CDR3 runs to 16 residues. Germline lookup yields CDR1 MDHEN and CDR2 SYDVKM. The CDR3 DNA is TGTGCCAGCAGCCCCGGACAGGGGGCCTGGATTGAAAAACTGTTTTTT. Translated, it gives CASSPGQGAWIEKLFF.

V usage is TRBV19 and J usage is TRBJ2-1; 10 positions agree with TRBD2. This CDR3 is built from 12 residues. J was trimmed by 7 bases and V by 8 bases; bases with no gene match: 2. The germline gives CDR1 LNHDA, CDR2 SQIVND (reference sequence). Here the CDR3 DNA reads TGTGCCAGTTCGACTAGCGGGAATGAGCAGTTCTTC. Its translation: CASSTSGNEQFF. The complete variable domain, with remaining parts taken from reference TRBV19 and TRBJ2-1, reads DGGITQSPKYLFRKEGQNVTLSCEQNLNHDAMYWYRQDPGQGLRLIYYSQIVNDFQKGDIAEGYSVSREKKESFPLTVTSAQKNPTAFYLCASSTSGNEQFFGPGTRLTVL.

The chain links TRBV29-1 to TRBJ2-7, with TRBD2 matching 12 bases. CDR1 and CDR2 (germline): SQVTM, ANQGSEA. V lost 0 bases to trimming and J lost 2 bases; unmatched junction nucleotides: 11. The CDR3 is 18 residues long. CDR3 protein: CSVEDQAWTSGMPYEQYF. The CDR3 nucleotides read TGCAGCGTTGAAGATCAAGCCTGGACTAGCGGGATGCCCTACGAGCAGTACTTC.

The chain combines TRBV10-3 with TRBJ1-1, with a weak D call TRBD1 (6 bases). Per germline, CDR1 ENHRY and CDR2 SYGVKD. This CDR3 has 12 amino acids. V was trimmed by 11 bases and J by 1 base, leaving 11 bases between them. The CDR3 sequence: CASGQRNTEAFF. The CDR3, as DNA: TGTGCCTCCGGACAGAGGAACACTGAAGCTTTCTTT.

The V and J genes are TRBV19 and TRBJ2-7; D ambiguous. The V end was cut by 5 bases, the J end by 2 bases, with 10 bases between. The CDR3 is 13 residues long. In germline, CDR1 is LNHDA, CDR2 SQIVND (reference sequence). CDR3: CASSPTLTYEQYF. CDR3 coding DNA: TGTGCCAGTAGTCCGACCCTTACCTACGAGCAGTACTTC.

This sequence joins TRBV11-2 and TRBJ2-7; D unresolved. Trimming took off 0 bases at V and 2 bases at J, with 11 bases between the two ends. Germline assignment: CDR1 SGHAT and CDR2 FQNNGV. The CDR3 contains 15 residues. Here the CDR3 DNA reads TGTGCCAGCAGCTTAGATAGCTCCGGCGCCTACGAGCAGTACTTC. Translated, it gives CASSLDSSGAYEQYF. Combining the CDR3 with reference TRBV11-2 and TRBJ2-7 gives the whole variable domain EAGVAQSPRYKIIEKRQSVAFWCNPISGHATLYWYQQILGQGPKLLIQFQNNGVVDDSQLPKDRFSAERLKGVDSTLKIQPAKLEDSAVYLCASSLDSSGAYEQYFGPGTRLTVT.

The CDR3 here is CASSFNEQFF. For the CDR3, the DNA is TGTGCCAGCAGCTTTAATGAGCAGTTCTTC. The chain has TRBV7-9 and TRBJ2-1; unclear D gene. There are 10 residues in the CDR3. Between the trimmed V and J ends, which lost 3 bases and 7 bases, there was a span of 1 base. The germline CDR1 and CDR2 sequences are SEHNR and FQNEAQ (reference sequence). The variable domain in full, with the rest retrieved from reference TRBV7-9 and TRBJ2-1, is DTGVSQNPRHKITKRGQNVTFRCDPISEHNRLYWYRQTLGQGPEFLTYFQNEAQLEKSRLLSDRFSAERPKGSFSTLEIQRTEQGDSAMYLCASSFNEQFFGPGTRLTVL.

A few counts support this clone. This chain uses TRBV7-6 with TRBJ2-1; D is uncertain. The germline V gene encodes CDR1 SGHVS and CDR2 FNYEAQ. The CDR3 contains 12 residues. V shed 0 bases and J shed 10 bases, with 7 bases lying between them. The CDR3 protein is CASSLARGEQFF. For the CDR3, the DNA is TGTGCCAGCAGCTTAGCGCGAGGCGAGCAGTTCTTC.

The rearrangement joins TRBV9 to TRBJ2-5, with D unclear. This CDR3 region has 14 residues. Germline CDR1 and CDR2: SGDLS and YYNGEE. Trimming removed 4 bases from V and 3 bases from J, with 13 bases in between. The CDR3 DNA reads TGTGCCAGCAGCTTCTGGGGAAACGAAGAGACCCAGTACTTC. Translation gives CASSFWGNEETQYF. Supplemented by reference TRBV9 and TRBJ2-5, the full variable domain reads DSGVTQTPKHLITATGQRVTLRCSPRSGDLSVYWYQQSLDQGLQFLIQYYNGEERAKGNILERFSAQQFPDLHSELNLSSLELGDSALYFCASSFWGNEETQYFGPGTRLLVL.

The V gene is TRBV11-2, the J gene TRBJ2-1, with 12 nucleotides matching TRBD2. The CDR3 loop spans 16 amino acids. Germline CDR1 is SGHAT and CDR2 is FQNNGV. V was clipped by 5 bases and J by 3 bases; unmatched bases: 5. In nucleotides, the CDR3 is TGTGCCAGCAGCCGGACTAGCGGGGAGTACTACAATGAGCAGTTCTTC. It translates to CASSRTSGEYYNEQFF. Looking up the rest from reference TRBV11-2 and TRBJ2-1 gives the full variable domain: EAGVAQSPRYKIIEKRQSVAFWCNPISGHATLYWYQQILGQGPKLLIQFQNNGVVDDSQLPKDRFSAERLKGVDSTLKIQPAKLEDSAVYLCASSRTSGEYYNEQFFGPGTRLTVL.

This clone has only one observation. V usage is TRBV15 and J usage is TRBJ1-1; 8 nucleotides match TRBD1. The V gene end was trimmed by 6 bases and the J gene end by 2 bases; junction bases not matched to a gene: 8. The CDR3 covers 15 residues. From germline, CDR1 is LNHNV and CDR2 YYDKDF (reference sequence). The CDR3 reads CATRAGGAFNTEAFF. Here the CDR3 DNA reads TGTGCCACCAGGGCAGGGGGCGCTTTTAACACTGAAGCTTTCTTT.

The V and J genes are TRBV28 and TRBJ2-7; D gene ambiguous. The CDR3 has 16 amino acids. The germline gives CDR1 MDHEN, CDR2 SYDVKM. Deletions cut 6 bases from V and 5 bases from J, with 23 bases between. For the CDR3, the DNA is TGTGCCAGCAGCCGACGGCACAGCAAGGGTTCGGACGAGCAGTACTTC. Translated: CASSRRHSKGSDEQYF.

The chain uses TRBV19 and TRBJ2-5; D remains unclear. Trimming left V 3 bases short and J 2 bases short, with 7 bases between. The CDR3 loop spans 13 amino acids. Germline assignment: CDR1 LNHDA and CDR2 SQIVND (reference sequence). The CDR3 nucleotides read TGTGCCAGTAGTATGCTGGGACAAGAGACCCAGTACTTC. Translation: CASSMLGQETQYF.

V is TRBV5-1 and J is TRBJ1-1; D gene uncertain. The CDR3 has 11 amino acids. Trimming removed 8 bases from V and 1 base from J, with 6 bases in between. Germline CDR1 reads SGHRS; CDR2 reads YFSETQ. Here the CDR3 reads CASRGNTEAFF. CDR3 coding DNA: TGCGCCAGTCGGGGGAACACTGAAGCTTTCTTT.

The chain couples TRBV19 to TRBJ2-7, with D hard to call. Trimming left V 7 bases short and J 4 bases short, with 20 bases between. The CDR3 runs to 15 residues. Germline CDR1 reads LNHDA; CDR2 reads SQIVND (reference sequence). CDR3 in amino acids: CASTPWAGALYEQYF. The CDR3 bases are TGTGCCAGTACCCCGTGGGCAGGAGCCCTTTACGAGCAGTACTTC.

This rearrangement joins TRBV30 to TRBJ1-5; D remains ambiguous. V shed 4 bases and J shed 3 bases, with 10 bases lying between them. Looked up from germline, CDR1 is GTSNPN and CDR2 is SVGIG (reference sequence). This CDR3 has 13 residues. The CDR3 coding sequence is TGTGCCTGGACCCAGTCTCCCAATCAGCCCCAGCATTTT. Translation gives CAWTQSPNQPQHF. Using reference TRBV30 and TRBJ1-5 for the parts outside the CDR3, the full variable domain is SQTIHQWPATLVQPVGSPLSLECTVEGTSNPNLYWYRQAAGRGLQLLFYSVGIGQISSEVPQNLSASRPQDRQFILSSKKLLLSDSGFYLCAWTQSPNQPQHFGDGTRLSIL.

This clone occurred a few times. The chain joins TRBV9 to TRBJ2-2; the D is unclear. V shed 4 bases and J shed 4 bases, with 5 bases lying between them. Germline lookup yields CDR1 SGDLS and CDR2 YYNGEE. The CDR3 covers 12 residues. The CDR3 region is CASSYSTGELFF. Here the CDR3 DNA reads TGTGCCAGCAGCTATTCCACCGGGGAGCTGTTTTTT.

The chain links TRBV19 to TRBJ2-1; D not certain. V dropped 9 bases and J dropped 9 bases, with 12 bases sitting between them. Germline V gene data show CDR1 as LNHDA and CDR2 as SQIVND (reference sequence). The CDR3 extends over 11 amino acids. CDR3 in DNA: TGTGCCAGCGGACCCCGCATTGAGCAGTTCTTC. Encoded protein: CASGPRIEQFF.

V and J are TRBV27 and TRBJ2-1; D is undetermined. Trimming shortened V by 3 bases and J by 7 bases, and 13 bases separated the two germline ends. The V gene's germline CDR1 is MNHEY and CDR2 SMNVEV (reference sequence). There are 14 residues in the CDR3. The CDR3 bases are TGTGCCAGCAGTTTCATTCCAGCTCCTAATGAGCAGTTCTTC. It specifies CASSFIPAPNEQFF.